This record looks at one T cell receptor beta chain sequence and its context. The CDR3 consists of 12 residues. The trim removed 5 bases at V and 5 bases at J, leaving 3 bases unmatched. Germline V CDR1 and CDR2: SQVTM, ANQGSEA. Sequencing was performed with immunoSEQ multiplex PCR; in TCRdb, only in-frame clones are kept and a portion is missing. The table lists 130,000 or so clones, 88% of them singletons. The data belong to a study of blood T cell repertoires in COVID-19. The chain recombines TRBV29-1 with TRBJ2-5; 9 bases are a match to TRBD1. The sequence was obtained from a human donor in a cohort sampled during active COVID-19. Sequencing was done on a sample of peripheral blood. The CDR3 is CSVTGGDETQYF. The CDR3 region has the DNA TGCAGCGTTACAGGGGGCGATGAGACCCAGTACTTC.